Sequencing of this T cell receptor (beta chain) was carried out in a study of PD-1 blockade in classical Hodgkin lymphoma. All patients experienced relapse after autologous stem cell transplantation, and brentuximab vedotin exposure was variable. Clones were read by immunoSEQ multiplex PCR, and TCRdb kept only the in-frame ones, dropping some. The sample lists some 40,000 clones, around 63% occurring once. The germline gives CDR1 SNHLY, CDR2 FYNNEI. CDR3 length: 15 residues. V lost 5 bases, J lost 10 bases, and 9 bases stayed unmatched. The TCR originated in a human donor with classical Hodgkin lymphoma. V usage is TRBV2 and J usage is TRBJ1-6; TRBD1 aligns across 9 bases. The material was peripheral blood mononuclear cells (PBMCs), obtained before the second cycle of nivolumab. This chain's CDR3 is CASSRSPGQGSPLHF. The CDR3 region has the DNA TGTGCCAGCAGTCGTAGCCCGGGACAGGGATCACCCCTCCACTTT.